Below, 2 T cell receptor beta chains from the same sample are listed, as sequenced in a study of T cells in Graves' hyperthyroidism and ophthalmopathy (dated by TCRdb to about 2019). The library was made by multiplex PCR. TCRdb records Illumina HiSeq 2000 as the sequencer. The TCR beta CDR3 regions were amplified from RNA transcripts. A first-round RT-PCR of the TCR CDR3 used the HTBI primer set with the Qiagen OneStep RT-PCR kit. TCRdb itself trimmed the public reads at Q25 with fastp, ran MiXCR and retained productive beta chains. Records with the same CDR3 protein are collapsed into one entry carrying the most frequent genes and DNA. For this sample the table gives about 180,000 distinct CDR3 sequences, of which approximately 15% were detected only once. Of the sample, roughly 30% falls within the top ten clones. The sequencing input was blood. The receptors shown here come from a woman aged 45-65 years with Graves' hyperthyroidism.

This clonotype has at least ten counts. The chain has TRBV7-2 and TRBJ2-7; D gene ambiguous. The CDR3 covers 12 residues. Germline values: CDR1 SGHTA, CDR2 FQGNSA. V was shortened by 2 bases and J by 2 bases, with 4 bases between the two germline ends. CDR3: CASSLSTYEQYF. The CDR3 DNA reads as TGTGCCAGCAGCTTATCAACCTACGAGCAGTACTTC.

This clonotype appeared once. The V and J genes are TRBV29-1 and TRBJ2-7; 8 bases agree with TRBD1. V was clipped by 6 bases and J by 0 bases; unmatched bases: 4. CDR1 is SQVTM, CDR2 ANQGSEA, per germline. This CDR3 has 13 residues. CDR3 in amino acids: CSVRTGSSYEQYF. CDR3 sequence (DNA): TGCAGCGTGCGGACAGGGAGCTCCTACGAGCAGTACTTC.